This TCR beta chain is drawn from a study of radiotherapy plus CTLA-4 blockade in lung cancer. Study-level information: Patients showed objective responses in 18% of cases, and disease control was achieved by under 35%.

Whole-study results and caveats: In blood, TCR clones derived from the tumor expanded after radiotherapy plus ipilimumab. Reports identified early blood T cell clone dynamics, with interferon-beta, as the best response predictor.

In regard to this clone: The antigen is undetermined.

V was clipped by 6 bases and J by 0 bases, with 5 bases between them. The germline V gene encodes CDR1 SGHVS and CDR2 FNYEAQ. The CDR3 covers 13 residues. This table comes from immunoSEQ multiplex PCR, and its TCRdb copy is limited to in-frame clones, with some not included. The sample yields approximately 40,000 clones, roughly four fifths seen once. The sample consisted of peripheral blood, taken from a patient treated with radiotherapy plus ipilimumab. This clonotype originated in a human donor with non-small cell lung cancer whose response to radiotherapy plus ipilimumab could not be evaluated. The chain recombines TRBV7-6 with TRBJ1-4; D not certain. The CDR3 DNA sequence: TGTGCCAGCAGTCGTACAACTAATGAAAAACTGTTTTTT. Translation gives CASSRTTNEKLFF.